This T cell receptor beta chain was recorded in a study of long-term antiretroviral therapy in people with HIV (dated by TCRdb to the early 2020s). Turning to the overall study: The earliest samples were collected about a decade before the 2015 WHO recommendation for immediate ART, when ART was typically delayed until CD4 counts fell. No cross-contamination during QIAcube processing turned up in test extractions that ran a monoclonal T-cell line alongside 33 polyclonal samples. About 35% of the 30 participants with HIV were female. A total of 150 to 200 cryopreserved PBMC samples came from approximately 30 adults with confirmed HIV infection and were collected serially over a mean of roughly 6 years (range 1-12). This retrospective serial study examined whether starting ART and sustained HIV suppression were associated with changes in the composition and diversity of the TRB repertoire in peripheral blood.

Taken from cysteine to phenylalanine, the CDR3 has 12 residues. Only the CDR3 portion is preserved as DNA: 36 bases, with reading frame beginning at the first base. CDR1 is given as WNHNN and CDR2 as SYGVQD, both from the germline V gene (reference sequence). V is pared back by 4 bases and J by 6 bases, with 7 bases lying between the germline termini. The immunoSEQ hsTCRB v3.0 assay was used at survey level resolution to sequence the TRB variable region. The targeted TRB sequencing depth was roughly 40,000-50,000 T-cell genomes per sample. An Illumina MiSeq with a v3 150-cycle kit was used to sequence the pooled TRB libraries. The study's processing was this. Repertoire analysis was performed in R inside a reproducible Nextflow workflow that covered QC, data transformation and analysis. LymphoSeq2, an R package for exploring AIRR-Seq data, was used to implement the custom analyses. A few samples that yielded fewer than 5000 total TRB sequences were excluded, so that approximately 170 HIV repertoires were analyzed. Among the 180 to 200 retained HIV repertoires, some 59 were collected before ART initiation and some 130 after ART initiation. Repertoires were downsampled to 5000 TRB nucleotide sequences, and summary statistics were averaged over 100 downsampling iterations. Only TRB sequences with CDR3 regions of at least seven amino acids were retained for analysis. Diversity was measured with a Shannon entropy-derived clonality score and the Gini coefficient. In repertoire networks, the top 5000 CDR3 amino acid sequences were linked whenever an edit distance of one separated two sequences. For TRB CDR3 amino acid sequences, GLIPH2 was used to predict antigen specificity groups and MHC restriction. Known CMV, EBV, HIV or tissue antigen associations were flagged by matching CDR3 amino acid sequences against VDJdb and McPAS-TCR. Pre-ART, post-ART and control groups were compared with Wilcoxon signed-rank tests and Holm-Bonferroni correction. The source is immuneACCESS, and TCRdb retained only in-frame sequences with V and J called. Part of the clones is not carried over; for the studies checked, unresolved V genes explain less than half of this, and the remainder is unexplained. D and trimming were read from the DNA, whereas the V and J calls and clone size are those reported in that table. This sample holds approximately 27,000 clones; roughly 89% were observed only once. 3% to 4.5% of the sample is taken by the ten largest.

What the study reported, not specific to this receptor: Because pre-ART samples had limited cell numbers, unsorted PBMC were profiled rather than sorted CD4+ and CD8+ T cells. At every time point, the repertoire was dominated by expanded TRB clones first identified before ART initiation, although this dominance fluctuated and, in many PLHIV, declined after ART. The samples span the years 2004 to 2017, and the ART regimens used at that time may not be as effective as current regimens. Since PBMC availability was limited, sequencing covered only the TCR beta chain, with no alpha chain pairing. Inferences about post-ART repertoire changes are limited because no data were available on ART adherence, viral resistance or therapy changes. CDR3 length ranges in HIV repertoires were narrower than in controls, and network structure suggested an antigen-experienced repertoire with only a slight naive shift after ART. Starting ART was linked to a significant rise in TRB diversity, yet even after long-term ART the diversity remained significantly lower than in transplant donor controls.

Worth noting for this clone: Its antigen has not been determined. Base quality data are lacking; no much larger clone is found one base away.

Inclusion was restricted to participants for whom at least one PBMC sample before ART initiation and at least two post-ART samples were available. Every participant with HIV received treatment in the United States of America. Before DNA extraction, cryopreserved samples containing roughly 0.9-10 million PBMC were thawed and washed. At the time of the earliest PBMC sample for each participant with HIV, ages ranged from roughly 23 to 60 years. Per participant, PBMC samples came from 1-4 timepoints prior to ART initiation and 2-8 timepoints following ART initiation, for a median of 7 samples. For every participant, serial HIV viral load, CD4+ T-cell count, ART history and demographic data were obtained. A Qiagen kit on a QIAcube was used to extract genomic DNA from unsorted PBMC, with samples processed in batches of 12.

The chain employs TRBV10-1 and TRBJ2-1; the D gene cannot be named for sure. This material consisted of unsorted PBMCs, taken 1.8 years after starting antiretroviral therapy. The clonotype was recovered from a woman aged 18-35 years with HIV. DNA sequence: TGCGCCAGCAGTGGGAGCCGCAATGAGCAGTTCTTC. This yields the protein CASSGSRNEQFF.